This T cell receptor beta chain was obtained from a study of cytomegalovirus exposure and HLA in healthy donors. CDR3 length: 14 amino acids. The V and J ends lost 8 bases and 3 bases respectively, with 13 bases between them. Germline V CDR1 and CDR2: SGHNT, YENEEA. The method was immunoSEQ multiplex PCR; TCRdb's version includes in-frame clones alone and lacks a portion of them. The sample includes 97,000 or so clones, about 95% of them seen just once. What was sequenced was PBMCs. The rearrangement joins TRBV11-3 to TRBJ2-2; no definite D call. This TCR was sampled from a woman aged 18-35 years in good health and CMV-seronegative. CDR3 DNA sequence: TGTGCCAGCTCCGGCAGGCGATACACCGGGGAGCTGTTTTTT. Translated: CASSGRRYTGELFF.